This passage covers 24 T cell receptor beta chains from one sample sequenced in a study of shared clonotypes between healthy human individuals. Assay: immunoSEQ multiplex PCR; the TCRdb copy retains only in-frame clones and omits some. This sample has fewer than 2.5 million clones, with approximately 93% found just once. The sequencing input was naive CD4+ T cells from PBMCs. The sample's subset: CD45RA+ positively selected. The receptor set was obtained from a man between 18 and 35 years old in good health. Some clones in this sample may be carry-over from other donors' samples.

The rearrangement uses TRBV28 and TRBJ2-7; the match to TRBD1 covers 9 bases. CDR1 is MDHEN, CDR2 SYDVKM, per germline. The CDR3 has 15 amino acids. V lost 4 bases and J lost 3; bases outside the gene matches: 7. The CDR3 spells CASSSHEGQGYEQYF. DNA of the CDR3: TGTGCCAGCAGTTCCCATGAGGGACAGGGCTACGAGCAGTACTTC.

This chain links TRBV7-9 with TRBJ2-3; 7 bases align to TRBD2. Trimming at V came to 11 bases and at J to 0 bases, leaving 17 bases not matched to a gene. Germline V gene data show CDR1 as SEHNR and CDR2 as FQNEAQ (reference sequence). The CDR3 runs to 17 residues. CDR3 region: CAGAGGLSGRSTDTQYF. For the CDR3, the DNA is TGTGCCGGTGCCGGCGGTCTGTCCGGGAGGAGCACAGATACGCAGTATTTT.

Notes on this clone: Other nucleotide sequences in the sample specify the same CDR3. J is TRBJ2-3 and V is TRBV7-2; D gene ambiguous. Germline CDR1 SGHTA, CDR2 FQGNSA. Trimming cost V 0 bases and J 1 base, with 5 bases left between them. The CDR3 is 14 amino acids. The CDR3 nucleotides read TGTGCCAGCAGCTTAGCTGGCGGCACAGATACGCAGTATTTT. Its protein is CASSLAGGTDTQYF.

The rearrangement uses TRBV19 and TRBJ2-3; the match to TRBD2 covers 11 bases. J gave up 2 bases and V 4 bases, and 5 bases lay outside the gene matches. The CDR3 covers 16 residues. The germline gives CDR1 LNHDA, CDR2 SQIVND (reference sequence). The CDR3 nucleotides are TGTGCCAGTAGTAAGGGACTAGCGGACTACACAGATACGCAGTATTTT. Translation gives CASSKGLADYTDTQYF.

As concerns this clone: This sample also contains other DNA sequences that code for the same CDR3. V usage is TRBV11-2 and J usage is TRBJ2-7; 11 bases match TRBD2. V was clipped by 4 bases and J by 0 bases; unmatched bases: 2. This CDR3 is 15 amino acids long. The germline gives CDR1 SGHAT, CDR2 FQNNGV. The CDR3 nucleotides are TGTGCCAGCAGCTCCACTAGCGGGGGCTCCTACGAGCAGTACTTC. Translation gives CASSSTSGGSYEQYF.

The gene calls are TRBV6-5 and TRBJ1-1, with TRBD1 matching 11 bases. The germline gives CDR1 MNHEY, CDR2 SVGAGI. The CDR3 runs 14 residues. The J segment lost 3 bases and the V segment lost 4 bases, leaving 1 base of the junction unmatched. The CDR3: CASSSGQGDTEAFF. In nucleotides, the CDR3 is TGTGCCAGCAGTTCGGGACAGGGGGACACTGAAGCTTTCTTT.

This chain uses TRBV10-1 with TRBJ2-1; 7 bases are a match to TRBD2. There are 14 residues in the CDR3. Germline V gives CDR1 WNHNN, CDR2 SYGVQD (reference sequence). J lost 3 bases, V lost 7 bases, and 6 bases had no gene match. The CDR3 spells CASTETSIYNEQFF. CDR3 in DNA: TGCGCCAGCACCGAGACTAGCATCTACAATGAGCAGTTCTTC.

V usage is TRBV6-6 and J usage is TRBJ1-4, with TRBD1 matching 7 bases. V lost 2 bases, J lost 8 bases, and 5 bases stayed unmatched. The CDR3 runs 14 residues. Looked up from germline, CDR1 is MNHNY and CDR2 is SVGAGI (reference sequence). The CDR3 nucleotides read TGTGCCAGCAGTTACAGGGGGCGCGAGGAAAAACTGTTTTTT. It translates to CASSYRGREEKLFF.

The chain couples TRBV28 to TRBJ1-2; D is unresolved. CDR1 and CDR2 from the germline V gene are MDHEN and SYDVKM. V lost 6 bases and J 7 bases, leaving 12 bases between the germline ends. The CDR3 loop spans 12 amino acids. The CDR3 DNA is TGTGCCAGCAGACAAGAGCTTTCTGGCTACACCTTC. Translated, it gives CASRQELSGYTF.

The CDR3 sequence: CASSFGVYNEQFF. The CDR3, as DNA: TGTGCCAGCAGCTTCGGGGTCTACAATGAGCAGTTCTTC. The chain is built from TRBV11-2 and TRBJ2-1; D is possibly TRBD2 (5 bases). Deletions cut 3 bases from V and 3 bases from J, with 6 bases between. Looked up from germline, CDR1 is SGHAT and CDR2 is FQNNGV. The CDR3 consists of 13 residues.

The CDR3 here is CASSFAGGPGDTQYF. Here the CDR3 DNA reads TGTGCCAGCAGCTTTGCGGGAGGGCCAGGTGATACGCAGTATTTT. The chain links TRBV7-3 to TRBJ2-3; 9 bases fit TRBD2. The CDR3 is 15 residues long. The ends lost 3 bases at V and 6 bases at J; junction bases unmatched: 7. Germline CDR1 and CDR2: SGHTA and FQGTGA. The variable domain in full, completed from reference TRBV7-3 and TRBJ2-3, reads GAGVSQTPSNKVTEKGKYVELRCDPISGHTALYWYRQSLGQGPEFLIYFQGTGAADDSGLPNDRFFAVRPEGSVSTLKIQRTERGDSAVYLCASSFAGGPGDTQYFGPGTRLTVL.

The chain has TRBV7-9 and TRBJ1-2; no definite D call. V lost 5 bases to trimming and J lost 8 bases, with 12 bases between them. CDR3 length: 12 residues. Germline assignment: CDR1 SEHNR and CDR2 FQNEAQ (reference sequence). CDR3 protein: CASSPLLGGYTF. In nucleotides, the CDR3 is TGTGCCAGCAGCCCACTTCTCGGAGGCTACACCTTC.

The gene calls are TRBV5-6 and TRBJ1-2, with no clear D. V lost 0 bases and J lost 2, with 8 bases in between. Germline V lookup: CDR1 SGHDT, CDR2 YYEEEE. The length of the CDR3 is 14 residues. The CDR3 DNA is TGTGCCAGCAGCTTGGTTGGAGGGAACTATGGCTACACCTTC. This translates into CASSLVGGNYGYTF.

A remark on this clone: Additional DNA sequences in this sample encode the identical CDR3. The chain links TRBV9 to TRBJ1-2; TRBD1 agrees at 8 bases. The CDR3 contains 14 residues. The germline V gene encodes CDR1 SGDLS and CDR2 YYNGEE. J lost 1 base, V lost 4 bases, and 3 bases had no gene match. This CDR3 is CASSLGQGNYGYTF. As DNA, the CDR3 is TGTGCCAGCAGCCTCGGACAGGGTAACTATGGCTACACCTTC.

V gene TRBV21-1 combines with J gene TRBJ1-5; no DNA check was done on the table's D call, TRBD1. TRBV21-1 is described as a pseudogene. This CDR3 is built from 15 residues. CDR3 DNA sequence: TGTGCCAGCAGCACGCGGACAGGGTTACATCAGCCCCAGCATTTT. This gives the protein CASSTRTGLHQPQHF.

On this clone: The sample holds other DNA sequences that translate to the same CDR3. The gene calls are TRBV6-1 and TRBJ1-2; D not certain. Between the trimmed V and J ends, which lost 5 bases and 4 bases, there was a span of 5 bases. This CDR3 comprises 11 residues. Per the germline V gene, CDR1 is MNHNS and CDR2 is SASEGT. The CDR3 sequence is CASSPGYGYTF. CDR3 nucleotide sequence: TGTGCCAGCAGTCCGGGCTATGGCTACACCTTC.

This chain connects TRBV6-6 to TRBJ2-3; D not certain. Germline CDR1 reads MNHNY; CDR2 reads SVGAGI (reference sequence). Trimming took 5 bases from V and 0 from J, leaving 9 bases between them. This CDR3 comprises 14 residues. The CDR3 sequence is CASSPSSSTDTQYF. The CDR3 region has the DNA TGTGCCAGCAGTCCATCGAGTAGCACAGATACGCAGTATTTT.

A word on this clone: Other DNA sequences within the sample encode an identical CDR3. The chain combines TRBV27 with TRBJ2-2, with D uncertain. V lost 5 bases, J lost 4 bases, and 2 bases lay in between. CDR1 and CDR2 (germline): MNHEY, SMNVEV (reference sequence). This CDR3 comprises 11 residues. The CDR3 coding sequence is TGTGCCAGCAGTCGCACCGGGGAGCTGTTTTTT. This encodes CASSRTGELFF.

The table lists this clone with a count of one. This chain joins TRBV9 and TRBJ1-4, with a possible D match to TRBD1 (5 bases). Trimming took 4 bases from V and 7 from J, leaving 17 bases between them. The CDR3 has 15 residues. Germline CDR1 and CDR2: SGDLS and YYNGEE. CDR3 nucleotide sequence: TGTGCCAGCAGCCTTACATCGGGGAGGGGTGAAAAACTGTTTTTT. It codes for CASSLTSGRGEKLFF.

The chain has TRBV7-9 and TRBJ2-5; 7 nucleotides agree with TRBD2. The V gene end was trimmed by 5 bases and the J gene end by 2 bases; junction bases not matched to a gene: 5. The CDR3 spans 14 residues. Germline CDR1 reads SEHNR; CDR2 reads FQNEAQ (reference sequence). CDR3 residues: CASSGGSGQETQYF. CDR3 nucleotides: TGTGCCAGCAGCGGCGGGAGTGGGCAAGAGACCCAGTACTTC.

The chain has TRBV28 and TRBJ1-5, with TRBD1 as a possible D gene (6 bases). V dropped 8 bases and J dropped 0 bases, with 11 bases sitting between them. There are 14 residues in the CDR3. Germline assignment: CDR1 MDHEN and CDR2 SYDVKM. The CDR3 nucleotides are TGTGCCAGCTTAGAGGGGGGTAGCAATCAGCCCCAGCATTTT. Translating it yields CASLEGGSNQPQHF.

This clone appeared once. The chain is built from TRBV30 and TRBJ2-2; D call uncertain. Between the trimmed V and J ends, which lost 2 bases and 2 bases, there was a span of 12 bases. Looked up from germline, CDR1 is GTSNPN and CDR2 is SVGIG (reference sequence). This CDR3 contains 15 residues. The CDR3 reads CAWSPRRVNTGELFF. The CDR3 DNA sequence: TGTGCCTGGAGTCCCCGCAGAGTCAACACCGGGGAGCTGTTTTTT.

V is TRBV5-4 and J is TRBJ1-4; 9 nucleotides agree with TRBD1. V lost 4 bases, J lost 8 bases, and 6 bases stayed unmatched. From germline, CDR1 is SGHNT and CDR2 YYREEE (reference sequence). This CDR3 contains 14 residues. CDR3 residues: CASSTQGAREKLFF. Written as DNA, the CDR3 is TGTGCCAGCAGCACACAGGGGGCGCGAGAAAAACTGTTTTTT. Looking up the rest from reference TRBV5-4 and TRBJ1-4 gives the full variable domain: ETGVTQSPTHLIKTRGQQVTLRCSSQSGHNTVSWYQQALGQGPQFIFQYYREEENGRGNFPPRFSGLQFPNYSSELNVNALELDDSALYLCASSTQGAREKLFFGSGTQLSVL.

The chain couples TRBV11-2 to TRBJ1-6; 11 bases align to TRBD1. The V and J ends lost 6 bases and 10 bases, in that order; junction bases with no gene match: 8. CDR3 size: 15 residues. Germline assignment: CDR1 SGHAT and CDR2 FQNNGV. The CDR3 spells CASRSGTGGGSPLHF. For the CDR3, the DNA is TGTGCCAGCAGATCCGGGACAGGGGGAGGGTCACCCCTCCACTTT.